This T cell receptor (beta chain) was obtained from a study of beta chain features in type 1 diabetes (dated by TCRdb to the late 2010s). Turning to the overall study: Mean age, gender distribution, total cell number and subset yield did not differ between patients and healthy donors. A total of some 110 million sorted cells were examined across all samples, and a strong correlation was observed between cell number per subset and RNA yield. In the study, recently diagnosed type 1 diabetes patients and matched healthy donors were compared on the TCRB repertoires of their sorted circulating CD4+ T cell subsets. Regulatory and stem cell-like memory subsets were isolated from only 8 patients and about 8 healthy donors, whereas naive and central memory subsets came from all 30 or so donors. The paper as a whole reports these results and caveats: Naive, central memory and regulatory TCRB repertoires appeared more similar among patients than among healthy donors. At VDJ recombination sites, type 1 diabetes patients had fewer insertions and more deleted nucleotides, which implies abnormalities in thymic rearrangement. Because cDNA was sequenced instead of genomic DNA, highly expressing activated cells could be over-represented, though the groups showed no difference in activation or CD3 levels. A moderate but significant shortening of TCRB CDR3 length was observed in type 1 diabetes patients in all four CD4+ subsets. PCR might favor shorter templates, but patient and control samples were amplified and corrected together, so any skew would affect both groups equally. Because the HLA sub-analyses included only small numbers of individuals, any influence of HLA type on TCRB rearrangement was left unresolved.

This clone was seen repeatedly, ten times or more. No antigen is known for it. Per-base qualities were not stored, and no clone one base away is much larger. The entire amount of isolated RNA was reverse transcribed using the High Capacity cDNA Reverse Transcription Kit, so the sequenced TCRB transcripts were expressed ones. Deep immunoSEQ sequencing was applied to naive, central memory and regulatory T cell samples, giving an average of around 3.8 million total reads per sample. Sorted cells were lysed in RLT buffer and RNA was extracted with DNase-treated RNeasy Micro or Mini kits, depending on cell number. To prevent cross-contamination, each cell subset was processed individually, whereas patient and healthy donor samples were processed jointly. The immunoSEQ multiplex PCR was used to amplify TCRB sequences from cDNA, generating 87-bp fragments that spanned the CDR3 region. Sequencing of the amplicons was performed on the Illumina HiSeq platform. In the authors' own workflow: PCR bias was corrected computationally using synthetic template baselines, and reads within Hamming distance 2 were collapsed, with unmergeable singletons discarded. Reads were aligned to IMGT to assign V, D and J genes, CDR3 length, and insertions or deletions at six rearrangement sites. Within each subset, clonotype counts were normalized to sorted cell number, after which true diversity and Gini coefficients were computed with the tcR R package. The overlap coefficient, calculated on TCRB nucleotide sequences, was used to quantify repertoire sharing. Here the immuneACCESS table is served through TCRdb, limited to in-frame sequences with V and J called. Missing clones are a known gap in these copies; in checked studies unresolved V genes cover under half, and the rest lacks a known reason. V and J calls plus clone size are reproduced from that table; the DNA served to infer D and trimming. For this sample the table gives over 150,000 clones, of which about 13% were detected only once. The ten top clones hold approximately 0.62% of the sample.

From a lookup of the germline V gene (reference sequence), CDR1 and CDR2 are SGHNT and YYREEE. The CDR3 runs 15 amino acids, cysteine and phenylalanine included. The only DNA kept is the CDR3, 45 bases in frame from the first base. Germline trimming: 4 bases from V, 4 bases from J; junction bases outside gene matches: 6. A single peripheral blood draw of about 116 mL on average was collected from each donor into heparinised tubes. Using a panel that included CD45RO, CCR7, CD25, CD127, CD95 and CD27, naive, central memory, regulatory and stem cell-like memory CD4+ T cells were sorted on a BD FACSAria II. A purity above 98% was achieved for all sorted populations. Right away, PBMCs were isolated by Lymphoprep density gradient centrifugation and were stained directly, with no culture step. So that batch effects would be minimized, each experiment stained and sorted samples in pairs, pairing one healthy donor with one patient.

Recombination linked TRBV5-4 to TRBJ2-1; TRBD1 aligns with 9 central bases. Specimen: central memory CD4+ T cells from blood. The receptor's source is a woman under 30 in good health. CDR3 reads: CASSPRTGEYNEQFF. The bases read TGTGCCAGCAGCCCCCGGACAGGGGAATACAATGAGCAGTTCTTC.